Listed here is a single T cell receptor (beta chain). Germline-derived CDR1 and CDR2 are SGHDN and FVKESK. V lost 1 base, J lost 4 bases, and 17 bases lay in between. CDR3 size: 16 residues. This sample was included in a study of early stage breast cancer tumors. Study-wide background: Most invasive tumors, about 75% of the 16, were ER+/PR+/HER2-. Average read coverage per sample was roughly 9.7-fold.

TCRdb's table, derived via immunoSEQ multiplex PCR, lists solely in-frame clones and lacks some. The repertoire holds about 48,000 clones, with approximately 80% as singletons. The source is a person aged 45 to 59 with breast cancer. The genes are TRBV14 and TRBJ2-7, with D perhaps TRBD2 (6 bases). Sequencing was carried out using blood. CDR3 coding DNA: TGTGCCAGCAGCCAAGGATGGGGACTGAACGCTTACGAGCAGTACTTC. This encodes CASSQGWGLNAYEQYF. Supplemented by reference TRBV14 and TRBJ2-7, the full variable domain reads EAGVTQFPSHSVIEKGQTVTLRCDPISGHDNLYWYRRVMGKEIKFLLHFVKESKQDESGMPNNRFLAERTGGTYSTLKVQPAELEDSGVYFCASSQGWGLNAYEQYFGPGTRLTVT.